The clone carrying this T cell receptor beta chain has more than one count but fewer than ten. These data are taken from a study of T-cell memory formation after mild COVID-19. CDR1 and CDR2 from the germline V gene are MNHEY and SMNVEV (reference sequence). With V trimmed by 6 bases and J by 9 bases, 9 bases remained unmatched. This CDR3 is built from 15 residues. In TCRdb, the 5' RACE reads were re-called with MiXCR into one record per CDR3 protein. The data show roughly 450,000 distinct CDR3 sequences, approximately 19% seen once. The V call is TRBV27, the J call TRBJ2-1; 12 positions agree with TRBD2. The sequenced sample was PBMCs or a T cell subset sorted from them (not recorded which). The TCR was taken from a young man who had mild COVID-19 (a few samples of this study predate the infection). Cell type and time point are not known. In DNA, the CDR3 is TGTGCCAGCAGCTCCCTAGCGGGGGGGTTCCGTGAGCAGTTCTTC. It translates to CASSSLAGGFREQFF.